The source of this TCR beta chain is a study of T cell repertoires in cytomegalovirus infection. On the study more broadly: HLA-B-restricted CMV epitopes that are well studied, plus recently identified HLA-C-restricted ones, were used by the study.

This clonotype has just a few counts. What it binds is not known. The CDR3 has 14 residues. Per germline, CDR1 MNHEY and CDR2 SMNVEV (reference sequence). The trim removed 3 bases at V and 9 bases at J, leaving 9 bases unmatched. In TCRdb, the reads were re-called with MiXCR into one record per CDR3 protein. This table holds tens of thousands of distinct CDR3 sequences, roughly 22% found once. This sequence was found in a human donor in good health (CMV status not recorded). Some clones in this sample may be carry-over from other donors' samples. The sequenced sample was CD8+ T cells from cultured PBMCs, obtained from culture after CMV antigen stimulation. The V and J genes are TRBV27 and TRBJ1-1; 8 bases align to TRBD1. The DNA of the CDR3 is TGTGCCAGCAGTTTCCCGGGACAGGTATCCCAAGCTTTCTTT. This sequence encodes CASSFPGQVSQAFF.